These 30 T cell receptor beta chains were all obtained from the same sample, sequenced in a study of T cell changes during pregnancy in multiple sclerosis. Generated by immunoSEQ multiplex PCR, the TCRdb table keeps only in-frame clones and is missing some. The sample consists of about 57,000 clones, approximately 90% of them appearing once. Sequences were derived from peripheral blood, sampled after pregnancy. All receptors come from a female donor in good health, enrolled as a control in a pregnancy study.

CDR3 sequence: CASRPRRDDQPQHF. In nucleotides, the CDR3 is TGTGCCAGCAGGCCAAGGAGGGATGATCAGCCCCAGCATTTT. The chain has TRBV6-5 and TRBJ1-5; D is uncertain. This CDR3 has 14 residues. The germline V gene has CDR1 MNHEY and CDR2 SVGAGI. The V end lost 6 bases, the J end lost 5 bases, and 14 bases lay between the germline ends.

V and J are TRBV29-1 and TRBJ2-3; no clear D gene. The germline gives CDR1 SQVTM, CDR2 ANQGSEA. Trimming left V 7 bases short and J 3 bases short, with 5 bases between. The CDR3 spans 10 residues. Here the CDR3 DNA reads TGCAGCGAGCAAACAGATACGCAGTATTTT. This codes for CSEQTDTQYF.

The chain employs TRBV11-2 and TRBJ1-2; 8 nucleotides align to TRBD1. The V gene's germline CDR1 is SGHAT and CDR2 FQNNGV. The trim removed 1 base at V and 3 bases at J, leaving 7 bases unmatched. The CDR3 extends over 16 amino acids. CDR3 nucleotides: TGTGCCAGCAGCTTAGTAAGACAGGGGCCCTACTATGGCTACACCTTC. This encodes CASSLVRQGPYYGYTF.

The V call is TRBV27, the J call TRBJ2-1, with D possibly being TRBD2 (6 bases). The CDR3 contains 13 residues. In germline, CDR1 is MNHEY, CDR2 SMNVEV (reference sequence). Trimming stripped 4 bases from V and 5 bases from J, with 9 bases between. CDR3 loop: CASSWDSNNEQFF. The CDR3 DNA reads as TGTGCCAGCAGTTGGGACTCAAACAATGAGCAGTTCTTC.

The V and J genes are TRBV5-1 and TRBJ2-3, with 7 bases aligning to TRBD1. After removal of 0 bases from V and 1 base from J, the junction contained 5 bases not matched to a gene. The CDR3 runs 16 residues. CDR1 is SGHRS, CDR2 YFSETQ, per germline. As DNA, the CDR3 is TGCGCCAGCAGCTTGGGGACAGGAGGCGGCACAGATACGCAGTATTTT. It translates to CASSLGTGGGTDTQYF.

This chain links TRBV30 with TRBJ1-2; D not certain. This CDR3 contains 13 residues. Germline V CDR1 and CDR2: GTSNPN, SVGIG (reference sequence). The V end lost 1 base, the J end lost 5 bases, and 11 bases lay between the germline ends. The CDR3 loop is CAWSGGTRYGYTF. The CDR3 bases are TGTGCCTGGAGTGGAGGAACTCGATATGGCTACACCTTC.

The CDR3, as DNA: TGTGCCAGCAGCTCTGTCTCAGAAAAGGAGAAAAGCGAGCAGTACTTC. It encodes CASSSVSEKEKSEQYF. The chain uses TRBV13 and TRBJ2-7; no firm D call. V lost 4 bases and J lost 6, with 22 bases in between. The CDR3 is 16 amino acids. Germline CDR1 reads PRHDT; CDR2 reads FYEKMQ (reference sequence).

The gene calls are TRBV7-8 and TRBJ1-5, with TRBD1 as a possible D gene (5 bases). Germline CDR1 and CDR2: SGHVS and FQNEAQ. This CDR3 spans 16 amino acids. Trimming pared 4 bases from V and 6 bases from J, leaving 19 bases between. This CDR3 is CASSSDMTDGSQPQHF. CDR3 nucleotide sequence: TGTGCCAGCAGCTCGGACATGACAGACGGAAGTCAGCCCCAGCATTTT. Full variable domain (rest looked up from reference TRBV7-8 and TRBJ1-5): GAGVSQSPRYKVAKRGQDVALRCDPISGHVSLFWYQQALGQGPEFLTYFQNEAQLDKSGLPSDRFFAERPEGSVSTLKIQRTQQEDSAVYLCASSSDMTDGSQPQHFGDGTRLSIL.

This clone was counted between two and nine times. The V call is TRBV7-2, the J call TRBJ2-7; no reliable D call. This CDR3 is built from 13 residues. Trimming pared 2 bases from V and 1 base from J, leaving 6 bases between. Per the germline V gene, CDR1 is SGHTA and CDR2 is FQGNSA. CDR3 DNA sequence: TGTGCCAGCAGCTTACAGGATTCCTACGAGCAGTACTTC. This translates into CASSLQDSYEQYF.

The chain joins TRBV18 to TRBJ2-3; D remains ambiguous. V was clipped by 3 bases and J by 0 bases, with 10 bases between them. The length of the CDR3 is 15 residues. CDR1 and CDR2 (germline): KGHSH, LQKENI. CDR3 residues: CASSPSPTSTDTQYF. The CDR3 bases are TGTGCCAGCTCACCCTCTCCTACTAGCACAGATACGCAGTATTTT. Together with reference TRBV18 and TRBJ2-3, the CDR3 gives the full variable domain: NAGVMQNPRHLVRRRGQEARLRCSPMKGHSHVYWYRQLPEEGLKFMVYLQKENIIDESGMPKERFSAEFPKEGPSILRIQQVVRGDSAAYFCASSPSPTSTDTQYFGPGTRLTVL.

This chain connects TRBV7-2 to TRBJ2-5, with a possible D match to TRBD1 (6 bases). Germline assignment: CDR1 SGHTA and CDR2 FQGNSA. V was shortened by 4 bases and J by 5 bases, with 23 bases between the two germline ends. This CDR3 spans 17 amino acids. The CDR3 region is CASSSPEGTLQGETQYF. CDR3 sequence (DNA): TGTGCCAGCAGCTCCCCTGAGGGGACACTCCAAGGGGAGACCCAGTACTTC.

The rearrangement uses TRBV13 and TRBJ2-1, with TRBD2 matching 9 bases. With V trimmed by 4 bases and J by 2 bases, 9 bases remained unmatched. Germline values: CDR1 PRHDT, CDR2 FYEKMQ (reference sequence). This CDR3 is built from 17 residues. The CDR3 DNA follows: TGTGCCAGCAGCTCCCTCCCGGCTAGCGGGGCCTACAATGAGCAGTTCTTC. Encoded protein: CASSSLPASGAYNEQFF.

This clone was observed a single time. V and J are TRBV7-2 and TRBJ1-2; maybe TRBD1 (5 bases). CDR1 and CDR2 (germline): SGHTA, FQGNSA. V lost 1 base and J lost 8, with 11 bases in between. The CDR3 consists of 13 residues. The DNA of the CDR3 is TGTGCCAGCAGCTTAGGGGGCGCCGAGGGCTACACCTTC. Encoded protein: CASSLGGAEGYTF.

The genes are TRBV5-5 and TRBJ2-1, with 12 nucleotides matching TRBD2. After removal of 4 bases from V and 5 bases from J, the junction contained 7 bases not matched to a gene. The CDR3 consists of 16 residues. CDR1 SGHKS and CDR2 YYEKEE come from the germline V gene (reference sequence). CDR3 in amino acids: CASSPLAGGKNNEQFF. For the CDR3, the DNA is TGTGCCAGCAGCCCCCTAGCGGGGGGGAAGAACAATGAGCAGTTCTTC.

CDR3 protein: CASSPSGTVSYEQYF. The CDR3 DNA is TGTGCCAGCTCACCATCTGGGACAGTTTCCTACGAGCAGTACTTC. The V call is TRBV18, the J call TRBJ2-7; TRBD1 aligns across 7 bases. Germline-derived CDR1 and CDR2 are KGHSH and LQKENI. This CDR3 region has 15 residues. The ends lost 2 bases at V and 1 base at J; junction bases unmatched: 5.

The chain employs TRBV7-2 and TRBJ1-5; 7 nucleotides align to TRBD1. Germline V gives CDR1 SGHTA, CDR2 FQGNSA. The ends lost 2 bases at V and 11 bases at J; junction bases unmatched: 3. CDR3 length equals 12 residues. The CDR3 region is CASSLTTGAQHF. The CDR3, as DNA: TGTGCCAGCAGCTTAACAACAGGGGCCCAGCATTTT.

The sample holds a few counts of this clone. The CDR3 DNA sequence: TGTGCCAGCAGTGAGTCAGGGTCACGTTCACCCCTCCACTTT. Its protein product is CASSESGSRSPLHF. The rearrangement links TRBV2 to TRBJ1-6; D possibly corresponds to TRBD1 (5 bases). The V gene's germline CDR1 is SNHLY and CDR2 FYNNEI. V lost 3 bases and J lost 9, with 12 bases in between. The CDR3 is made up of 14 amino acids.

This chain links TRBV4-3 with TRBJ1-1; the D gene is possibly TRBD1 (5 bases). Trimming took off 8 bases at V and 4 bases at J, with 14 bases between the two ends. This CDR3 region has 13 residues. The germline gives CDR1 LGHNA, CDR2 YSLEER. In nucleotides, the CDR3 is TGCGCCAGCGCCAGAGTCGGGGGCACTGAAGCTTTCTTT. Translation: CASARVGGTEAFF.

This clone showed up just once. The CDR3 DNA follows: TGTGCCAGCAGCCCGGACTACTCCTACAATGAGCAGTTCTTC. This gives the protein CASSPDYSYNEQFF. The rearrangement links TRBV7-2 to TRBJ2-1, with D possibly being TRBD2 (6 bases). The CDR3 runs to 14 residues. Germline V CDR1 and CDR2: SGHTA, FQGNSA. V was pared by 5 bases and J by 0 bases, with 8 bases between.

This chain connects TRBV14 to TRBJ2-1, with 7 positions matching TRBD1. V was pared by 1 base and J by 2 bases, with 5 bases of the junction left unmatched. The CDR3 runs to 16 residues. Per germline, CDR1 SGHDN and CDR2 FVKESK. CDR3: CASSQVTGVPYNEQFF. As DNA, the CDR3 is TGTGCCAGCAGCCAAGTAACAGGGGTTCCCTACAATGAGCAGTTCTTC.

The rearrangement uses TRBV29-1 and TRBJ2-1; 8 bases agree with TRBD1. Trimming cost V 4 bases and J 7 bases; bases outside gene matches: 9. The germline V gene encodes CDR1 SQVTM and CDR2 ANQGSEA. This CDR3 is built from 14 residues. The CDR3 sequence is CSVGGQGAGNEQFF. The CDR3, as DNA: TGCAGCGTTGGTGGGCAGGGGGCTGGGAATGAGCAGTTCTTC.

This chain links TRBV2 with TRBJ2-7; 9 bases are shared with TRBD1. This CDR3 is built from 14 residues. The V and J ends lost 8 bases and 0 bases, in that order; junction bases with no gene match: 5. Germline values: CDR1 SNHLY, CDR2 FYNNEI. The CDR3 loop is CASVRDRVSYEQYF. CDR3 bases: TGTGCCAGCGTCCGGGACAGGGTCTCCTACGAGCAGTACTTC.

The genes are TRBV7-2 and TRBJ2-1; 7 bases agree with TRBD1. The junction had 11 bases not matched to a gene; V was cut back by 5 bases and J by 10 bases. The germline gives CDR1 SGHTA, CDR2 FQGNSA. The CDR3 is made up of 14 amino acids. The CDR3 loop reads CASSPDRVLGEQFF. In DNA, the CDR3 is TGTGCCAGCAGCCCTGACAGGGTGCTAGGGGAGCAGTTCTTC.

The V call is TRBV2, the J call TRBJ2-1; D unresolved. CDR1 is SNHLY and CDR2 is FYNNEI in the germline V gene. There are 13 residues in the CDR3. Trimming removed 1 base at V and 5 bases at J, with 6 bases between. The CDR3 DNA reads TGTGCCAGCAGTGAAGTAGTGCACAATGAGCAGTTCTTC. Its protein product is CASSEVVHNEQFF.

The DNA for the CDR3 is TGTGCCAGCAGCTCTCGACGAGACAGGGTCGGTGAAAAACTGTTTTTT. This gives the protein CASSSRRDRVGEKLFF. This chain links TRBV7-8 with TRBJ1-4; TRBD1 agrees at 7 bases. Looked up from germline, CDR1 is SGHVS and CDR2 is FQNEAQ. The length of the CDR3 is 16 residues. V lost 4 bases, J lost 7 bases, and 12 bases stayed unmatched.

V gene TRBV2 combines with J gene TRBJ2-1, with a possible D match to TRBD1 (6 bases). CDR3 length: 13 amino acids. Germline V CDR1 and CDR2: SNHLY, FYNNEI. Trimming took off 5 bases at V and 4 bases at J, with 9 bases between the two ends. For the CDR3, the DNA is TGTGCCAGCAGTCCCGACAGGTACAATGAGCAGTTCTTC. As protein: CASSPDRYNEQFF. The complete variable domain, with remaining parts taken from reference TRBV2 and TRBJ2-1, reads EPEVTQTPSHQVTQMGQEVILRCVPISNHLYFYWYRQILGQKVEFLVSFYNNEISEKSEIFDDQFSVERPDGSNFTLKIRSTKLEDSAMYFCASSPDRYNEQFFGPGTRLTVL.

This clone occurred once. CDR3 region: CASSLRASGGLSTDTQYF. Written as DNA, the CDR3 is TGTGCCAGCAGCTTACGGGCTAGCGGGGGCCTTAGCACAGATACGCAGTATTTT. This chain joins TRBV7-6 and TRBJ2-3, with TRBD2 matching over 10 bases. Unmatched junction bases numbered 8, after V lost 2 bases and J lost 0 bases. Germline CDR1 is SGHVS and CDR2 is FNYEAQ. The CDR3 has 18 residues.

The chain employs TRBV9 and TRBJ2-1, with TRBD2 matching over 8 bases. CDR3 size: 15 residues. Unmatched junction bases numbered 3, after V lost 0 bases and J lost 4 bases. Germline V gives CDR1 SGDLS, CDR2 YYNGEE. CDR3 bases: TGTGCCAGCAGCGTAGTAGGCGGGGGGTACAATGAGCAGTTCTTC. Its protein is CASSVVGGGYNEQFF.

This clone was observed a single time. The CDR3 DNA sequence: TGTGCCAGCAGCGCTAATAGCGGGATCGGTAATGAGCAGTTCTTC. This translates into CASSANSGIGNEQFF. The chain links TRBV9 to TRBJ2-1, with 8 bases lining up with TRBD2. V gave up 3 bases and J gave up 7 bases; unmatched junction bases: 9. The CDR3 loop spans 15 amino acids. Germline CDR1 reads SGDLS; CDR2 reads YYNGEE.

Here the CDR3 reads CASSFRRGGKETQYF. CDR3 nucleotides: TGTGCCAGCAGTTTCCGGCGGGGGGGCAAAGAGACCCAGTACTTC. This sequence joins TRBV27 and TRBJ2-5; 9 bases are a match to TRBD2. The CDR3 is 15 amino acids. Germline V lookup: CDR1 MNHEY, CDR2 SMNVEV (reference sequence). Trimming cost V 3 bases and J 3 bases; bases outside gene matches: 5.